What follows describes a single T cell receptor (beta chain). The data derive from a study of OX40 agonist ivuxolimab in advanced cancers. On the study more broadly: At doses from 0.01 to 10 mg/kg, patients were given intravenous ivuxolimab every 2 weeks.

Germline lookup yields CDR1 LNHDA and CDR2 SQIVND (reference sequence). CDR3 length equals 15 residues. Trimming pared 4 bases from V and 5 bases from J, leaving 18 bases between. Some clones are missing from TCRdb's copy, which holds only in-frame ones; the method was immunoSEQ multiplex PCR. This table has tens of thousands of clones, more than 75% appearing once. This sequence joins TRBV19 and TRBJ2-7, with D possibly TRBD1 on 5 matching bases. Sequences were derived from CD4+ or CD8+ T cells sorted from blood, sampled in a trial of the OX40 agonist ivuxolimab. The sequence derives from an adult with an advanced solid tumor such as melanoma, head and neck, liver or kidney cancer. In nucleotides, the CDR3 is TGTGCCAGTAGTAGAACCTTCCCGCCCAGGGACGAGCAGTACTTC. Its translation is CASSRTFPPRDEQYF.